This T cell receptor (beta chain) derives from a study of regulatory T cells in long-lasting Graves disease. Regarding the study as a whole: Those with persistent Graves' had less TCR diversity than newly diagnosed patients.

Germline V gene lookup returns CDR1 ENHRY and CDR2 SYGVKD. The CDR3 is 14 residues long. The ends were cut back, 3 bases at V and 1 base at J, with 6 bases in the middle. Time point noted: persistent/refractory GD, antithyroid drugs over 5 years with positive TRAb. Researchers made the TCR library from RNA that was extracted from PBMCs. TCR beta libraries were built with iRepertoire HTBI primers and Arm-PCR of CDR3 regions. TCRdb recomputed calls from the multiplex PCR reads with MiXCR, one row per CDR3 protein. The table records around 460,000 distinct CDR3 sequences, about a fifth of them present only once. This clonotype appeared many times. Its antigen is unidentified.

The V call is TRBV10-3, the J call TRBJ2-2; perhaps TRBD1 as D (5 bases). This receptor was taken from a female donor with Graves disease. The sample was peripheral blood mononuclear cells (PBMCs), taken when the disease was refractory, from a patient treated with antithyroid drugs. This chain's CDR3 is CAISETGNTGELFF. The CDR3 DNA is TGTGCCATCAGTGAAACAGGGAACACCGGGGAGCTGTTTTTT.